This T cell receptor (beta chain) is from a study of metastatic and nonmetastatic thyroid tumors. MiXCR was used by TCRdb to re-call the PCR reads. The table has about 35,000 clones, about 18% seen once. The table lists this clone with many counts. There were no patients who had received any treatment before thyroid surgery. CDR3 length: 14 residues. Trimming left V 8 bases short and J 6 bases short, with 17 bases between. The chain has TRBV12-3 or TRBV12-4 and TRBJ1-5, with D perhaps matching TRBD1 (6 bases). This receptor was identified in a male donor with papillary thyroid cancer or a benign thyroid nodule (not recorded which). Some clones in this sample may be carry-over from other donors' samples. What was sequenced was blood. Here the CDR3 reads CASSIVGGIQPQHF. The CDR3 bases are TGTGCCAGCTCCATAGTAGGGGGAATTCAGCCCCAGCATTTT.